Following are 24 T cell receptor beta chains from one sample sequenced in a study of control samples from healthy donors and cancer patients. Libraries were prepared by immunoSEQ multiplex PCR; TCRdb keeps only in-frame clonotypes and omits some of them. Among about 95,000 clones, roughly nine tenths were seen once, and the ten largest hold roughly 14%. Sample: blood. Receptor source: a woman between 65 and 79 years old in good health.

This sequence joins TRBV7-8 and TRBJ1-5, with 8 bases aligning to TRBD1. V lost 5 bases and J lost 5; bases outside the gene matches: 8. CDR1 is SGHVS and CDR2 is FQNEAQ in the germline V gene. This CDR3 comprises 15 residues. The CDR3 sequence is CASSRGTGAHQPQHF. The CDR3 DNA is TGTGCCAGCAGCCGCGGGACAGGAGCACATCAGCCCCAGCATTTT.

J is TRBJ2-7 and V is TRBV5-1; D unclear. Germline CDR1 is SGHRS and CDR2 is YFSETQ. V was clipped by 0 bases and J by 1 base, with 8 bases between them. CDR3 size: 14 residues. The CDR3 nucleotides read TGCGCCAGCAGCTTGGAGGTCAGGTCCTACGAGCAGTACTTC. Its protein is CASSLEVRSYEQYF.

The V gene is TRBV9, the J gene TRBJ1-6; D possibly corresponds to TRBD1 (5 bases). The CDR3 is made up of 14 amino acids. From germline, CDR1 is SGDLS and CDR2 YYNGEE. V dropped 0 bases and J dropped 7 bases, with 8 bases sitting between them. The CDR3 DNA is TGTGCCAGCAGCGTAGCCAGGGCCAATTCACCCCTCCACTTT. Amino acid sequence: CASSVARANSPLHF.

The chain joins TRBV6-1 to TRBJ1-5, with TRBD1 matching over 8 bases. The germline V gene has CDR1 MNHNS and CDR2 SASEGT. Germline trimming cut 1 base from V and 6 bases from J; bases unmatched to any gene: 5. This CDR3 is built from 15 residues. This CDR3 is CASSEDDRGGQPQHF. The CDR3 DNA reads as TGTGCCAGCAGTGAAGACGACAGGGGAGGTCAGCCCCAGCATTTT.

The count of this clone is one. The V and J genes are TRBV15 and TRBJ1-5, with TRBD1 matching over 7 bases. Looked up from germline, CDR1 is LNHNV and CDR2 is YYDKDF (reference sequence). This CDR3 contains 15 residues. V dropped 1 base and J dropped 6; count of bases not matched to a gene: 6. The CDR3 DNA is TGTGCCACCAGCAGAGGTCAGGGGGATATTCAGCCCCAGCATTTT. Encoded protein: CATSRGQGDIQPQHF.

The rearrangement links TRBV29-1 to TRBJ1-1; TRBD1 matches 7 bases. The CDR3 has 13 residues. The V and J ends lost 5 bases and 0 bases, in that order; junction bases with no gene match: 3. CDR1 and CDR2 (germline): SQVTM, ANQGSEA. CDR3 bases: TGCAGCGTTTGGGACAGCATGAACACTGAAGCTTTCTTT. It encodes CSVWDSMNTEAFF.

The CDR3 spells CASSIWSDTGELFF. In nucleotides, the CDR3 is TGTGCCAGTAGTATCTGGAGCGACACCGGGGAGCTGTTTTTT. This sequence joins TRBV19 and TRBJ2-2; D is unclear. The ends were cut back, 3 bases at V and 3 bases at J, with 8 bases in the middle. Germline V gene lookup returns CDR1 LNHDA and CDR2 SQIVND (reference sequence). This CDR3 spans 14 amino acids.

The chain employs TRBV6-2 or TRBV6-3 and TRBJ1-6; TRBD1 might be the D (6 bases). The CDR3 is 14 residues long. Trimming shortened V by 4 bases and J by 7 bases, and 11 bases separated the two germline ends. Germline V CDR1 and CDR2: MNHEY, SVGEGT. The CDR3 bases are TGTGCCAGCAGTTCCTTCAGGGGAAATTCACCCCTCCACTTT. This translates into CASSSFRGNSPLHF.

The chain uses TRBV30 and TRBJ2-5; D possibly corresponds to TRBD1 (6 bases). There are 16 residues in the CDR3. Germline V lookup: CDR1 GTSNPN, CDR2 SVGIG (reference sequence). Trimming removed 1 base at V and 3 bases at J, with 18 bases between. Here the CDR3 DNA reads TGTGCCTGGAGTGGCAATCGGACAGCAATTAAAGAGACCCAGTACTTC. This sequence encodes CAWSGNRTAIKETQYF.

The V and J genes are TRBV30 and TRBJ1-2, with a weak D call TRBD1 (5 bases). Germline CDR1 is GTSNPN and CDR2 is SVGIG (reference sequence). V was cut by 0 bases and J by 2 bases, with 7 bases left in between. There are 13 residues in the CDR3. The CDR3: CAWSVWGNYGYTF. In DNA form, the CDR3 reads TGTGCCTGGAGTGTCTGGGGGAACTATGGCTACACCTTC.

Note on this clone: This sample also contains other DNA sequences that code for the same CDR3. This chain joins TRBV7-9 and TRBJ1-3; a weak D match, TRBD1 (5 bases). The V end lost 1 base, the J end lost 3 bases, and 10 bases lay between the germline ends. Per germline, CDR1 SEHNR and CDR2 FQNEAQ (reference sequence). The CDR3 consists of 15 residues. The DNA of the CDR3 is TGTGCCAGCAGCTTAGTTTCAGGGTATGGAAACACCATATATTTT. Translated, it gives CASSLVSGYGNTIYF.

The chain couples TRBV11-2 to TRBJ1-3; D remains unclear. This CDR3 is built from 11 residues. Between the trimmed V and J ends, which lost 5 bases and 4 bases, there was a span of 3 bases. Per germline, CDR1 SGHAT and CDR2 FQNNGV. The CDR3 sequence is CASSPGNTIYF. The CDR3, as DNA: TGTGCCAGCAGCCCCGGAAACACCATATATTTT. The whole variable domain, filled in from reference TRBV11-2 and TRBJ1-3, reads EAGVAQSPRYKIIEKRQSVAFWCNPISGHATLYWYQQILGQGPKLLIQFQNNGVVDDSQLPKDRFSAERLKGVDSTLKIQPAKLEDSAVYLCASSPGNTIYFGEGSWLTVV.

This chain links TRBV19 with TRBJ2-2, with D tentatively TRBD1 (5 bases). Germline V gene lookup returns CDR1 LNHDA and CDR2 SQIVND (reference sequence). V was cut by 8 bases and J by 1 base, with 8 bases left in between. This CDR3 spans 13 amino acids. The CDR3 DNA sequence: TGTGCCAGTCCCGACAGGAACACCGGGGAGCTGTTTTTT. As protein: CASPDRNTGELFF.

The chain links TRBV28 to TRBJ1-1, with TRBD1 identical over 8 bases. The CDR3 is 17 residues long. Germline trimming cut 2 bases from V and 1 base from J; bases unmatched to any gene: 9. Per germline, CDR1 MDHEN and CDR2 SYDVKM. In DNA form, the CDR3 reads TGTGCCAGCAGTTTAATAGGACAGGGCCGGAAGAACACTGAAGCTTTCTTT. This gives the protein CASSLIGQGRKNTEAFF.

The V gene is TRBV6-5, the J gene TRBJ2-7; possible D gene TRBD1, 5 bases. The V gene's germline CDR1 is MNHEY and CDR2 SVGAGI. V was trimmed by 2 bases and J by 7 bases, leaving 12 bases between them. CDR3 size: 13 residues. The DNA of the CDR3 is TGTGCCAGCAGTTACCCAGGGCGACAGGAGCAGTACTTC. This encodes CASSYPGRQEQYF.

The chain uses TRBV7-9 and TRBJ1-3; D is ambiguous. CDR3 size: 13 residues. Per germline, CDR1 SEHNR and CDR2 FQNEAQ (reference sequence). Deletions cut 2 bases from V and 1 base from J, with 3 bases between. This CDR3 is CASSLQSGNTIYF. The CDR3 coding sequence is TGTGCCAGCAGCTTACAGTCTGGAAACACCATATATTTT.

V gene TRBV7-3 combines with J gene TRBJ2-5, with 7 bases lining up with TRBD1. This CDR3 is built from 14 residues. V lost 5 bases and J lost 4; bases outside the gene matches: 7. Germline V gene lookup returns CDR1 SGHTA and CDR2 FQGTGA. CDR3 in DNA: TGTGCCAGCAGCATTACAGGGGTGGGAGAGACCCAGTACTTC. It yields the protein CASSITGVGETQYF.

V usage is TRBV19 and J usage is TRBJ1-4; possibly TRBD1 for D (5 bases). V shed 3 bases and J shed 6 bases, with 11 bases lying between them. Germline lookup yields CDR1 LNHDA and CDR2 SQIVND (reference sequence). This CDR3 contains 14 residues. CDR3 sequence: CASSMAGGDEKLFF. CDR3 DNA sequence: TGTGCCAGTAGTATGGCTGGGGGGGATGAAAAACTGTTTTTT. The full variable domain, with the rest looked up from reference TRBV19 and TRBJ1-4, is DGGITQSPKYLFRKEGQNVTLSCEQNLNHDAMYWYRQDPGQGLRLIYYSQIVNDFQKGDIAEGYSVSREKKESFPLTVTSAQKNPTAFYLCASSMAGGDEKLFFGSGTQLSVL.

J is TRBJ1-1 and V is TRBV19; no definite D call. The CDR3 runs 13 residues. The V gene lost 10 bases and the J gene lost 1 base, with 13 bases spanning the gap. CDR1 is LNHDA, CDR2 SQIVND, per germline (reference sequence). CDR3 nucleotide sequence: TGTGCCACTTCCCTCGGCAGGAACACTGAAGCTTTCTTT. It yields the protein CATSLGRNTEAFF.

V usage is TRBV6-2 or TRBV6-3 and J usage is TRBJ1-1; D gene unclear. The length of the CDR3 is 13 residues. The germline CDR1 and CDR2 sequences are MNHEY and SVGEGT. V gave up 2 bases and J gave up 5 bases, with 9 bases separating them. This CDR3 reads CASSYDGLTEAFF. The CDR3 DNA is TGTGCCAGCAGTTACGATGGGCTAACTGAAGCTTTCTTT.

As regards this clone: Mismatch with germline at one junction end may stem from a read error. This chain joins TRBV10-1 and TRBJ2-7, with D tentatively TRBD2 (6 bases). Per germline, CDR1 WNHNN and CDR2 SYGVQD (reference sequence). This CDR3 has 15 residues. Here the CDR3 DNA reads TGCGCCAGCAGTAGCGTGGCGGGGTCCTCCCACGAGCAGTACTTC. Protein sequence: CASSSVAGSSHEQYF.

This chain joins TRBV3-1 (or the pseudogene TRBV3-2) and TRBJ1-3; D unclear. This CDR3 contains 15 residues. CDR1 is LGHDT and CDR2 is YNNKEL in the germline V gene (reference sequence). With 0 bases removed from V and 0 bases from J, the gap between germline ends came to 6 bases. The CDR3 here is CASSQERLSGNTIYF. The CDR3 region has the DNA TGTGCCAGCAGCCAAGAGAGACTCTCTGGAAACACCATATATTTT.

This clone was seen only once. V usage is TRBV5-6 and J usage is TRBJ1-4; D not certain. The V end was cut by 2 bases, the J end by 8 bases, with 10 bases between. This CDR3 contains 13 residues. The germline gives CDR1 SGHDT, CDR2 YYEEEE. CDR3 residues: CASSLGFGEKLFF. The CDR3 DNA is TGTGCCAGCAGCTTAGGATTCGGGGAAAAACTGTTTTTT.

The rearrangement joins TRBV3-1 (or the pseudogene TRBV3-2) to TRBJ2-2; tentatively, D is TRBD1 (6 bases). Germline CDR1 is LGHDT and CDR2 is YNNKEL (reference sequence). The CDR3 is 14 amino acids. V gave up 7 bases and J gave up 7 bases, with 16 bases separating them. The CDR3 protein is CASTLTGYGGELFF. The CDR3 DNA reads as TGTGCCAGCACCTTAACAGGGTATGGCGGGGAGCTGTTTTTT.